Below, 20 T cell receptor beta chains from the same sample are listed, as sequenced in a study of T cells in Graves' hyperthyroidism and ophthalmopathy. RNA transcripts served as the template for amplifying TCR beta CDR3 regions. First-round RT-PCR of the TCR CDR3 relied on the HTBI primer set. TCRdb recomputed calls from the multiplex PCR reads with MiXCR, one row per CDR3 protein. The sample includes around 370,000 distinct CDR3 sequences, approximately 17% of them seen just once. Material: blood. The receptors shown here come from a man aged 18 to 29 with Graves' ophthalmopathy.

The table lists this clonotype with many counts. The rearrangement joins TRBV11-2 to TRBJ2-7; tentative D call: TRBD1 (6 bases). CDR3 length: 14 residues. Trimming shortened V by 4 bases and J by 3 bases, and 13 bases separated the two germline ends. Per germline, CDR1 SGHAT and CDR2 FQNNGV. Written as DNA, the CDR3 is TGTGCCAGCAGCTCCAACAGGGTCGTCTACGAGCAGTACTTC. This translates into CASSSNRVVYEQYF.

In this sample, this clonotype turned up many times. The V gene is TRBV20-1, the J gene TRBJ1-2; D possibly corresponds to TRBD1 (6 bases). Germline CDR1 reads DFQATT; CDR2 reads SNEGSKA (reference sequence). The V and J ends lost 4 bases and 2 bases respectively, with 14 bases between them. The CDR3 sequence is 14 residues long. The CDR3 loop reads CSATGTFTNYGYTF. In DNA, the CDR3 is TGCAGTGCTACCGGGACATTCACAAACTATGGCTACACCTTC.

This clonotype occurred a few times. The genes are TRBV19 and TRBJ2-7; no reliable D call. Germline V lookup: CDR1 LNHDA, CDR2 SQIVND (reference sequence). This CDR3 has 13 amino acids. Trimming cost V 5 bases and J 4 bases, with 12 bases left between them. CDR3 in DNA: TGTGCCAGTAGTCCCGGACGAATATACGAGCAGTACTTC. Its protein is CASSPGRIYEQYF.

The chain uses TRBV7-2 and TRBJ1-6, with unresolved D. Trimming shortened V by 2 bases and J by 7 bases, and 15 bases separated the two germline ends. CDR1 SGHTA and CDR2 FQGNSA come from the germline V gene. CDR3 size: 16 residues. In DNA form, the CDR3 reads TGTGCCAGCAGCTTAACGGCTTTCTCGGGGAATTCACCCCTCCACTTT. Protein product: CASSLTAFSGNSPLHF.

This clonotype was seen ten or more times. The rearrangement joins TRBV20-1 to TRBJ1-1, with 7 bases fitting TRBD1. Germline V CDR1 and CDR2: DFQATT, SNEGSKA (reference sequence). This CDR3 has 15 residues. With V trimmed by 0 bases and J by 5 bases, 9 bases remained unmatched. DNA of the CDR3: TGCAGTGCTAGAGATCCCCAGGGGGGATGGACTGAAGCTTTCTTT. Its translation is CSARDPQGGWTEAFF.

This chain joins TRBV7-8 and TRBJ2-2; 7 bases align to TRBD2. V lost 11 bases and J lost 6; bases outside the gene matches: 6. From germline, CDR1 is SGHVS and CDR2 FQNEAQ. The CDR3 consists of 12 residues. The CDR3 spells CAGGGRAGELFF. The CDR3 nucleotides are TGTGCCGGGGGGGGTCGAGCCGGGGAGCTGTTTTTT.

CDR3 coding DNA: TGCAGCGTTGCTTCGGGTATGACTAATGAAAAACTGTTTTTT. It encodes CSVASGMTNEKLFF. The chain recombines TRBV29-1 with TRBJ1-4; no reliable D call. The germline gives CDR1 SQVTM, CDR2 ANQGSEA. V lost 4 bases to trimming and J lost 2 bases, with 11 bases between them. CDR3 length equals 14 residues. The whole variable domain, remainder taken from reference TRBV29-1 and TRBJ1-4, is SAVISQKPSRDICQRGTSLTIQCQVDSQVTMMFWYRQQPGQSLTLIATANQGSEATYESGFVIDKFPISRPNLTFSTLTVSNMSPEDSSIYLCSVASGMTNEKLFFGSGTQLSVL.

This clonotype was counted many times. The CDR3 region is CATSESGFTDTQYF. The CDR3 region has the DNA TGTGCCACCAGTGAGAGCGGCTTCACAGATACGCAGTATTTT. This chain joins TRBV24-1 and TRBJ2-3, with D possibly matching TRBD2 (5 bases). This CDR3 comprises 14 residues. Germline lookup yields CDR1 KGHDR and CDR2 SFDVKD. V gave up 4 bases and J gave up 2 bases, with 9 bases separating them.

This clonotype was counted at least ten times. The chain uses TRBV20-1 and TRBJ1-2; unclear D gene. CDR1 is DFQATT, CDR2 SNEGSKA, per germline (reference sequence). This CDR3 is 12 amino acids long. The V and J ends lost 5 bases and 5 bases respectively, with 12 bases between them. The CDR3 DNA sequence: TGCAGTGCTGACCGCCTTAGTTATGGCTACACCTTC. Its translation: CSADRLSYGYTF.

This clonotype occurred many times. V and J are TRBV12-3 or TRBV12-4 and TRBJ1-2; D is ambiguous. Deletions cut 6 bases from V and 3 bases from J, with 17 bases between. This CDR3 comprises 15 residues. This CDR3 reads CASSSGLRPYYGYTF. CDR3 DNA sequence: TGTGCCAGCAGCTCCGGCTTAAGACCCTACTATGGCTACACCTTC.

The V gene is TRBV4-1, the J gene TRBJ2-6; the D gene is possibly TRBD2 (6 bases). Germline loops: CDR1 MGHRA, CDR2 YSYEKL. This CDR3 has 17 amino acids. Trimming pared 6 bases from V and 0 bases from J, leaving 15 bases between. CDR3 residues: CASRSGDLPSGANVLTF. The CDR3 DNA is TGCGCCAGCAGATCGGGGGACCTTCCCTCTGGGGCCAACGTCCTGACTTTC.

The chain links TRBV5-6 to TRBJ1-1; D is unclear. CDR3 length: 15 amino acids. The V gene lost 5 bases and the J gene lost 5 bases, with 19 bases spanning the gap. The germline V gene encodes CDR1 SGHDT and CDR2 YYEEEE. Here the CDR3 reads CASRYAGNALTEAFF. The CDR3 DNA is TGTGCCAGCAGGTACGCCGGGAACGCTTTAACTGAAGCTTTCTTT.

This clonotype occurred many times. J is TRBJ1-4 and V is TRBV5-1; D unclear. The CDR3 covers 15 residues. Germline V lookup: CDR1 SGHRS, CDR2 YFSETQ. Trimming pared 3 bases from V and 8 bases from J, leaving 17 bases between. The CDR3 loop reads CASSSRGLPGEKLFF. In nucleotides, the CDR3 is TGCGCCAGCAGCTCCCGTGGACTACCGGGGGAAAAACTGTTTTTT.

CDR3 protein: CASSQESGGITGELFF. The CDR3 DNA is TGCGCCAGCAGCCAAGAGAGCGGGGGTATCACCGGGGAGCTGTTTTTT. The gene calls are TRBV4-1 and TRBJ2-2; 8 nucleotides line up with TRBD2. Losses at the gene ends were 0 bases for V and 4 bases for J; bases not matched to a gene: 4. This CDR3 comprises 16 residues. CDR1 MGHRA and CDR2 YSYEKL come from the germline V gene.

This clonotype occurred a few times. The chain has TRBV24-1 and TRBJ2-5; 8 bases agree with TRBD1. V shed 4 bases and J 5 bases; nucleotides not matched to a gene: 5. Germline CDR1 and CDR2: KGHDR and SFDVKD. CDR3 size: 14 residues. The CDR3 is CATSDRGRGETQYF. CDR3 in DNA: TGTGCCACCAGTGACAGGGGGCGCGGGGAGACCCAGTACTTC.

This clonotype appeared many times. This CDR3 reads CASSAGGDEKLFF. CDR3 bases: TGTGCCAGCAGCGCAGGGGGGGATGAAAAACTGTTTTTT. The chain combines TRBV7-9 with TRBJ1-4, with TRBD1 identical over 7 bases. Germline V gene lookup returns CDR1 SEHNR and CDR2 FQNEAQ (reference sequence). V lost 5 bases and J lost 6; bases outside the gene matches: 3. The CDR3 is made up of 13 amino acids.

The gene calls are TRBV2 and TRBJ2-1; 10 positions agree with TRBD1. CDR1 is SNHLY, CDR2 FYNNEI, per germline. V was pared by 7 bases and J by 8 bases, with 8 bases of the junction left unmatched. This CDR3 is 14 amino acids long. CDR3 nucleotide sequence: TGTGCCAGCACCTCGGGACAGGGGATGGATGAGCAGTTCTTC. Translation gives CASTSGQGMDEQFF. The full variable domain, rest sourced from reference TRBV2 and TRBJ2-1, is EPEVTQTPSHQVTQMGQEVILRCVPISNHLYFYWYRQILGQKVEFLVSFYNNEISEKSEIFDDQFSVERPDGSNFTLKIRSTKLEDSAMYFCASTSGQGMDEQFFGPGTRLTVL.

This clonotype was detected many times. CDR3 in DNA: TGTGCCAGCCGCCGACTAGCGGGGCGACCTTACACCGGGGAGCTGTTTTTT. Amino acids: CASRRLAGRPYTGELFF. The chain links TRBV7-9 to TRBJ2-2, with 11 bases aligning to TRBD2. Per the germline V gene, CDR1 is SEHNR and CDR2 is FQNEAQ (reference sequence). This CDR3 comprises 17 residues. V gave up 8 bases and J gave up 3 bases; unmatched junction bases: 11. The variable domain in full, completed from reference TRBV7-9 and TRBJ2-2, reads DTGVSQNPRHKITKRGQNVTFRCDPISEHNRLYWYRQTLGQGPEFLTYFQNEAQLEKSRLLSDRFSAERPKGSFSTLEIQRTEQGDSAMYLCASRRLAGRPYTGELFFGEGSRLTVL.

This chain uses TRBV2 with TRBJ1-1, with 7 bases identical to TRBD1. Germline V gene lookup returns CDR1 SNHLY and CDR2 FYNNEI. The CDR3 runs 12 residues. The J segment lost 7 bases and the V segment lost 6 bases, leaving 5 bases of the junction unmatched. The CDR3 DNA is TGTGCCAGCAGCTCACAGGGGTTTGAAGCTTTCTTT. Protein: CASSSQGFEAFF.

Written as DNA, the CDR3 is TGCAGTGCTAGAGATCTGGAGGGGGGCGCGGGGCAGTTCTTC. This codes for CSARDLEGGAGQFF. The chain recombines TRBV20-1 with TRBJ2-1, with D possibly being TRBD1 or TRBD2 (6 bases each). CDR3 length: 14 residues. Per the germline V gene, CDR1 is DFQATT and CDR2 is SNEGSKA (reference sequence). V lost 0 bases and J lost 12, with 18 bases in between.